This TCR beta chain was sequenced in a study of cytomegalovirus exposure and HLA in healthy donors. For the study at large: The same platform was used for the 120 validation repertoires and the roughly 670 first-cohort repertoires, a later analysis reported. General study results and limits: According to a later analysis, TCR clusters from the first cohort tended to co-occur in the 100 to 150 validation repertoires. Cytomegalovirus status, reportedly, was diagnosed with high specificity and sensitivity by the classifier.

The donors were in the approximately 120-subject validation cohort, distinct from the roughly 700-subject first cohort. Trimming took 4 bases from V and 3 from J; bases not matched to a gene: 1. This CDR3 is 14 amino acids long. The V gene's germline CDR1 is MGHDK and CDR2 SYGVNS. Details on this clone: Its antigen remains unknown.

Profiling relied on immunoSEQ multiplex PCR, and the TCRdb table lists in-frame clones only, not all of them. Of approximately 270,000 clones listed, about 88% are singletons. The receptor was isolated from a young man in good health and CMV-seropositive. The V gene is TRBV25-1, the J gene TRBJ1-1, with TRBD1 matching over 11 bases. Material: PBMCs. The CDR3 region is CASSGGQGDTEAFF. The CDR3 DNA reads as TGTGCCAGCAGTGGGGGACAGGGGGACACTGAAGCTTTCTTT. Variable domain in full (rest from reference TRBV25-1 and TRBJ1-1): EADIYQTPRYLVIGTGKKITLECSQTMGHDKMYWYQQDPGMELHLIHYSYGVNSTEKGDLSSESTVSRIRTEHFPLTLESARPSHTSQYLCASSGGQGDTEAFFGQGTRLTVV.